This T cell receptor (beta chain) was observed in a study of glioma-infiltrating T cells after dendritic cell vaccination. Study-wide background: Between the early 2000s and the early 2010s, patients got autologous tumor lysate-pulsed dendritic cell vaccines.

Study findings and constraints: Complete blood and tumor specimen sets were limited to few patients.

On this clone itself: The antigen is not known.

The table came from immunoSEQ multiplex PCR; TCRdb's copy has only in-frame clones and leaves some out. The sample lists roughly 56,000 clones; more than 70% were seen once. Time point of the sample: after dendritic cell vaccination, including at tumor progression/relapse. The CDR3 covers 13 residues. CDR1 is SGHNT and CDR2 is YYREEE in the germline V gene (reference sequence). J lost 6 bases, V lost 4 bases, and 5 bases had no gene match. The V gene is TRBV5-4, the J gene TRBJ2-7; 9 bases map to TRBD1. This sample comprised blood, obtained after dendritic cell vaccination. This TCR came from a human donor with glioblastoma. CDR3 sequence: CASSPGTGFEQYF. DNA of the CDR3: TGTGCCAGCAGCCCCGGGACAGGGTTCGAGCAGTACTTC.